This T cell receptor (beta chain) comes out of a study of T-cell memory formation after mild COVID-19. CDR3 length: 14 amino acids. Trimming cost V 0 bases and J 8 bases, with 11 bases left between them. It was 5'RACE with constant-segment primers that produced the TCR alpha and TCR beta cDNA libraries, which carried sample barcodes and UMIs. TCRdb reprocessed the 5' RACE reads with MiXCR, giving one entry per CDR3 protein. This table holds about 430,000 distinct CDR3 sequences, roughly 18% found once. This clonotype was counted ten times or more. The J gene is TRBJ2-4, the V gene TRBV23-1; weak D call: TRBD2 (6 bases). TRBV23-1 is an open reading frame, and its role is uncertain. The receptor comes from a man between 18 and 29 years old who had mild COVID-19 (a few samples of this study predate the infection). Cell type and time point are not known. Input material: PBMCs or a T cell subset sorted from them (not recorded which). CDR3: CASSQSGGGYIQYF. For the CDR3, the DNA is TGCGCCAGCAGTCAATCCGGGGGTGGTTACATTCAGTACTTC.